This T cell receptor beta chain comes out of a study of T cell repertoires in cytomegalovirus infection. Background on the study: It was the public TCR beta signatures that indicated both CMV infection and matching HLA type.

Points on this clonotype: Antigen specificity is unknown.

Using its own MiXCR run on the reads, TCRdb lists one record per CDR3 protein. The table records 230,000 or so distinct CDR3 sequences, about 38% of them present only once. The source is a human donor in good health (CMV status not recorded). Some clones in this sample may be carry-over from other donors' samples. The sequencing used CD8+ T cells from cultured PBMCs, collected from culture after CMV antigen stimulation.

The CDR3 sequence: CASSFGIQGGSPLHF. In nucleotides, the CDR3 is TGTGCCAGCAGCTTTGGTATACAGGGTGGTTCACCCCTCCACTTT. The chain links TRBV7-2 to TRBJ1-6; tentative D call: TRBD1 (6 bases). Trimming cost V 3 bases and J 9 bases, with 15 bases left between them. The CDR3 has 15 residues. CDR1 is SGHTA and CDR2 is FQGNSA in the germline V gene.